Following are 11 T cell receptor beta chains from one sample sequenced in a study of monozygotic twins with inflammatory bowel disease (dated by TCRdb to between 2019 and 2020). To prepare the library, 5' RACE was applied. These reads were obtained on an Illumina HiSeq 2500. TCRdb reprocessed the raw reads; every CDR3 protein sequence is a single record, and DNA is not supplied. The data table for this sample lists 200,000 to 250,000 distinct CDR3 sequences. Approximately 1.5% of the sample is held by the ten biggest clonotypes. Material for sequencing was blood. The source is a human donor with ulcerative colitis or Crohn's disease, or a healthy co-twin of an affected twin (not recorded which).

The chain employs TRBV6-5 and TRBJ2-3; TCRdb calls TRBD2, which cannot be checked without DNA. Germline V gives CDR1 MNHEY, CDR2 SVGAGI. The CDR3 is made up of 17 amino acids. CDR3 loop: CASSWGGWTSGPDTQYF.

The CDR3 spells CASSLYPNPNEQFF. The gene calls are TRBV5-1 and TRBJ2-1. Germline CDR1 SGHRS, CDR2 YFSETQ. The length of the CDR3 is 14 residues.

The CDR3 protein is CASTPGGSTYTGELFF. The chain has TRBV7-8 and TRBJ2-2; the TCRdb D gene call, TRBD1, has no DNA to confirm it. CDR3 length: 16 residues. The germline V gene encodes CDR1 SGHVS and CDR2 FQNEAQ. The complete variable domain, with remaining parts taken from reference TRBV7-8 and TRBJ2-2, reads GAGVSQSPRYKVAKRGQDVALRCDPISGHVSLFWYQQALGQGPEFLTYFQNEAQLDKSGLPSDRFFAERPEGSVSTLKIQRTQQEDSAVYLCASTPGGSTYTGELFFGEGSRLTVL.

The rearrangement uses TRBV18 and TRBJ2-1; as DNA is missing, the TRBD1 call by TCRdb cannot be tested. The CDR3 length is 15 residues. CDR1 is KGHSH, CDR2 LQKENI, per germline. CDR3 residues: CASSPPAGGYGEQFF.

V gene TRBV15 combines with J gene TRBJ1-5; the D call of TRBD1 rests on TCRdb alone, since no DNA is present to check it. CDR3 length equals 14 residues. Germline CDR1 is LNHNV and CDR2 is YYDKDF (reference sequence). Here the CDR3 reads CATSRTTGNQPQHF.

CDR3 sequence reads: CASSDDRAGSPLHF. This rearrangement joins TRBV5-1 to TRBJ1-6; the D gene TCRdb calls, TRBD1, cannot be checked with no DNA. The CDR3 extends over 14 amino acids. Germline V gene data show CDR1 as SGHRS and CDR2 as YFSETQ.

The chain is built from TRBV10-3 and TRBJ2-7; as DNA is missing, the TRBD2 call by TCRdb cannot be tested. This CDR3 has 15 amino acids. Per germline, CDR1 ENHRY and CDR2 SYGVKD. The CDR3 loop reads CATQFGGSGDYEQYF.

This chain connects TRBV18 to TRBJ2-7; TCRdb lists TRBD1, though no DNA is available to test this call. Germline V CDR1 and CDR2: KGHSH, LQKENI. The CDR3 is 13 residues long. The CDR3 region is CASSSRDRGEQYF. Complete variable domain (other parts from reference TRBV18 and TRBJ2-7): NAGVMQNPRHLVRRRGQEARLRCSPMKGHSHVYWYRQLPEEGLKFMVYLQKENIIDESGMPKERFSAEFPKEGPSILRIQQVVRGDSAAYFCASSSRDRGEQYFGPGTRLTVT.

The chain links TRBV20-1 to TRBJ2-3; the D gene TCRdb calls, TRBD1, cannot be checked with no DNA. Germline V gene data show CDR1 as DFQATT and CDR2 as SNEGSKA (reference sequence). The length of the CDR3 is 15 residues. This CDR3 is CSARDPSGGRDTQYF.

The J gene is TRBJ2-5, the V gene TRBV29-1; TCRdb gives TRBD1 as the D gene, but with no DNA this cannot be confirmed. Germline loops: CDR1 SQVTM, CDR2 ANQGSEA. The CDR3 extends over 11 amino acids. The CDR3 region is CSVGQGETQYF. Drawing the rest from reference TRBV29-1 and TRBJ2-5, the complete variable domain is SAVISQKPSRDICQRGTSLTIQCQVDSQVTMMFWYRQQPGQSLTLIATANQGSEATYESGFVIDKFPISRPNLTFSTLTVSNMSPEDSSIYLCSVGQGETQYFGPGTRLLVL.

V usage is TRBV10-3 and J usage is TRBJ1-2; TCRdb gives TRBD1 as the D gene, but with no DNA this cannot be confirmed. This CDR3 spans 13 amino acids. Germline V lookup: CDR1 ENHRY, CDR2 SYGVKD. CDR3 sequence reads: CATQYQGVYGYTF.